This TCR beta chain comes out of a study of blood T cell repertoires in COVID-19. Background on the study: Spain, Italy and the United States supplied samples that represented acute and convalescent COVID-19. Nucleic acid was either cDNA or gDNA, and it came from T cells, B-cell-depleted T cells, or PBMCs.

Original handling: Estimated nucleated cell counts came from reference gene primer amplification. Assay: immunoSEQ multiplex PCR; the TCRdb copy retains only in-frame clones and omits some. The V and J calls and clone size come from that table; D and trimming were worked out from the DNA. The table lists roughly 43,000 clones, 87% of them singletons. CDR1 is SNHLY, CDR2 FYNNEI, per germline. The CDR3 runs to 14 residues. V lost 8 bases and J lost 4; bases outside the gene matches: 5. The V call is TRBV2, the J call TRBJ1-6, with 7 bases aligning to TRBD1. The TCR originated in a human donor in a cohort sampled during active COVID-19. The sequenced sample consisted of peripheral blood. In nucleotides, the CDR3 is TGTGCCAGCTGGGGACAGACTTATAATTCACCCCTCCACTTT. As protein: CASWGQTYNSPLHF.